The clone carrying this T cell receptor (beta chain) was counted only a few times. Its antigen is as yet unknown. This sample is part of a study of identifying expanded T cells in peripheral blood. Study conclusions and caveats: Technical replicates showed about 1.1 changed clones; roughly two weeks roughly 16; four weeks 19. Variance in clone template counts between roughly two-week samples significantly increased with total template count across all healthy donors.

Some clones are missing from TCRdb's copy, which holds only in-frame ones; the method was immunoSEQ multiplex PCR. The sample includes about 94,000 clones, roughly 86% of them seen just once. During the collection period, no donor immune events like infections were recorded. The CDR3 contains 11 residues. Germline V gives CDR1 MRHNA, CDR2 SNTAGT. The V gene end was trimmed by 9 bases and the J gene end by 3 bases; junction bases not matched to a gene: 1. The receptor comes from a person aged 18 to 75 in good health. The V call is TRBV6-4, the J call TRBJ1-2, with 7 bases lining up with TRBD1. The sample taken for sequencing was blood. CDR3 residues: CARTGDYGYTF. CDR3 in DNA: TGTGCCAGAACAGGGGACTATGGCTACACCTTC.